The clone carrying this T cell receptor beta chain has just a few counts. This record comes from a study of control samples from healthy donors and cancer patients. This CDR3 contains 13 residues. V shed 6 bases, J shed 5 bases, and the junction held 6 bases outside the gene matches. Germline V gene sequence: CDR1 MDHEN, CDR2 SYDVKM. TCRdb keeps only in-frame clones here, not all; method: immunoSEQ multiplex PCR. The repertoire holds some 100,000 clones, with 85% to 90% as singletons. This clonotype was obtained from a young man in good health. The V call is TRBV28, the J call TRBJ1-2; 7 bases line up with TRBD1. Sequencing was carried out using blood. CDR3 nucleotides: TGTGCCAGCAGCCCGACAGGGATATATGGCTACACCTTC. Translation gives CASSPTGIYGYTF.